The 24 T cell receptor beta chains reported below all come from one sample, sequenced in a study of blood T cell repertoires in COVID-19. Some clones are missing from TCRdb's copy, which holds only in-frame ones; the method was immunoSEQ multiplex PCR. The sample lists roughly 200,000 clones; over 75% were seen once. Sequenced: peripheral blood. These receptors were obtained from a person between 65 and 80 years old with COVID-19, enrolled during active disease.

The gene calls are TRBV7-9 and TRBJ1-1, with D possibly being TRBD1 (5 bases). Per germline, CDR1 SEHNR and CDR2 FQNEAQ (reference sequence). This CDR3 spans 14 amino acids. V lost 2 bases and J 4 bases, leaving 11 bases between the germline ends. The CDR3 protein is CASSLQGLSTEAFF. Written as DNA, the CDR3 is TGTGCCAGCAGCTTACAGGGACTAAGCACTGAAGCTTTCTTT. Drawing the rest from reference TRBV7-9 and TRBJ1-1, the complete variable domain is DTGVSQNPRHKITKRGQNVTFRCDPISEHNRLYWYRQTLGQGPEFLTYFQNEAQLEKSRLLSDRFSAERPKGSFSTLEIQRTEQGDSAMYLCASSLQGLSTEAFFGQGTRLTVV.

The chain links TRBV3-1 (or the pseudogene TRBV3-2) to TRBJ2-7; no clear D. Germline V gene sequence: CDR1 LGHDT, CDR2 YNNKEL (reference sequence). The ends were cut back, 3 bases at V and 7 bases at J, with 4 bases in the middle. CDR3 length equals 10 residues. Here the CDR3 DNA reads TGTGCCAGCAGCCAGACAGAGCAGTACTTC. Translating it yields CASSQTEQYF.

The CDR3 sequence is CAIRGTGLDGYTF. The CDR3 DNA sequence: TGTGCCATCAGGGGGACAGGGCTTGATGGCTACACCTTC. The chain combines TRBV10-3 with TRBJ1-2; TRBD1 matches at 9 bases. V trimming: 6 bases; J trimming: 6 bases; junction bases outside the gene matches: 5. Germline V gene lookup returns CDR1 ENHRY and CDR2 SYGVKD. CDR3 size: 13 residues.

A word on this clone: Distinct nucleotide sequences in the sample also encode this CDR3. This CDR3 reads CASSLGQGAAGELFF. The CDR3 coding sequence is TGCGCCAGCAGCTTGGGACAGGGGGCTGCCGGGGAGCTGTTTTTT. The J gene is TRBJ2-2, the V gene TRBV5-1, with 10 nucleotides matching TRBD1. This CDR3 is 15 amino acids long. V gave up 0 bases and J gave up 6 bases; unmatched junction bases: 2. Germline CDR1 SGHRS, CDR2 YFSETQ.

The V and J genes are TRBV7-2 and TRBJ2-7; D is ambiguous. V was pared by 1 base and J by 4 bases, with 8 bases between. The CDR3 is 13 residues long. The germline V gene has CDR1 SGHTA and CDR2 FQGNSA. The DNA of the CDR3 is TGTGCCAGCAGCTTAGAATCCCGTTACGAGCAGTACTTC. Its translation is CASSLESRYEQYF.

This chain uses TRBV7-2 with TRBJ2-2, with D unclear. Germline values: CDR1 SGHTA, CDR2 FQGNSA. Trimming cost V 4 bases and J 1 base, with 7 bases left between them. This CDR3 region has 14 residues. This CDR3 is CASSYQLNTGELFF. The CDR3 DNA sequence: TGTGCCAGCAGCTATCAACTGAACACCGGGGAGCTGTTTTTT.

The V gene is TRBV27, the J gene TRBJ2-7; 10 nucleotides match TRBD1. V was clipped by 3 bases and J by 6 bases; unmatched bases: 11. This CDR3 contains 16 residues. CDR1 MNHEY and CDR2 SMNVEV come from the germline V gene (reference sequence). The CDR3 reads CASSFLVDRGRGEQYF. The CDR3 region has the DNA TGTGCCAGCAGTTTTCTTGTTGACAGGGGGCGAGGCGAGCAGTACTTC.

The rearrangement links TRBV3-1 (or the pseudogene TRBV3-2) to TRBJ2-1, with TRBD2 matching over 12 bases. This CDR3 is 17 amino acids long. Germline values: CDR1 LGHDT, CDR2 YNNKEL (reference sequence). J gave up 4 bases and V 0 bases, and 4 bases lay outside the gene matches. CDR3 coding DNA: TGTGCCAGCAGCCAAGATTTCCTAGCGGGAGGGTACAATGAGCAGTTCTTC. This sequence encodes CASSQDFLAGGYNEQFF.

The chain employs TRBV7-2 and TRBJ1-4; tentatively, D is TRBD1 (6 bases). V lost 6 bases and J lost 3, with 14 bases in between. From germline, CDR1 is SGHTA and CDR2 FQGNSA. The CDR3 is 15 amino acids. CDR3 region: CASRAGQSANEKLFF. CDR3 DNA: TGTGCCAGCAGGGCTGGACAGAGCGCTAATGAAAAACTGTTTTTT. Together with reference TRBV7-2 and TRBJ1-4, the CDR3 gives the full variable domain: GAGVSQSPSNKVTEKGKDVELRCDPISGHTALYWYRQSLGQGLEFLIYFQGNSAPDKSGLPSDRFSAERTGGSVSTLTIQRTQQEDSAVYLCASRAGQSANEKLFFGSGTQLSVL.

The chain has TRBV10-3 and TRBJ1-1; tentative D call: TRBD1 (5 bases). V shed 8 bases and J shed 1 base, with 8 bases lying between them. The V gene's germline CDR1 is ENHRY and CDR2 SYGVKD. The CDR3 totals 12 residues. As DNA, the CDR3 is TGTGCCATCCATGGACAGAACACTGAAGCTTTCTTT. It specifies CAIHGQNTEAFF.

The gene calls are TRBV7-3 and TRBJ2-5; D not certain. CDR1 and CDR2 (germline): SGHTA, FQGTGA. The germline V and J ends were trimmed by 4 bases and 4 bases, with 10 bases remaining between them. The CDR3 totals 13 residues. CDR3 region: CASSSWASETQYF. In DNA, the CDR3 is TGTGCCAGCAGCTCCTGGGCCTCAGAGACCCAGTACTTC.

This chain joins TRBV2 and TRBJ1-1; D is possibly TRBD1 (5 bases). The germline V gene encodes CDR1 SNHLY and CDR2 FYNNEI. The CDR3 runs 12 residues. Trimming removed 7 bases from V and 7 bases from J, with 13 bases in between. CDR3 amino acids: CASNGGEIEAFF. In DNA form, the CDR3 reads TGTGCCAGCAACGGGGGTGAGATTGAAGCTTTCTTT.

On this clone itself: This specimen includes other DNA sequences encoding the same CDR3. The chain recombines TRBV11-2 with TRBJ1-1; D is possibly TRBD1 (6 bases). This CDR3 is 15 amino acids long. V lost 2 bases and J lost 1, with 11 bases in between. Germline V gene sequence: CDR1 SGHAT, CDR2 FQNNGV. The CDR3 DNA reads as TGTGCCAGCAGCTTACTCACAGGGACGAACACTGAAGCTTTCTTT. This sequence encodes CASSLLTGTNTEAFF.

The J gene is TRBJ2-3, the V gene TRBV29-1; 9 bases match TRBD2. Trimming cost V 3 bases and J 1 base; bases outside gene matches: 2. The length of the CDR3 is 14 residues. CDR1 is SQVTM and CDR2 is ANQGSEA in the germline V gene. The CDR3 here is CSVDASGGTDTQYF. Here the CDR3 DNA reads TGCAGCGTTGATGCTAGCGGGGGCACAGATACGCAGTATTTT.

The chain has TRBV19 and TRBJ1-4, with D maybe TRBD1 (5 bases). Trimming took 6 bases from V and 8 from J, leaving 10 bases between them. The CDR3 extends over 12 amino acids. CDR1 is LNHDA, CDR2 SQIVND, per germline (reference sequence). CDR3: CASSAGWEKLFF. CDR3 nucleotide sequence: TGTGCCAGTAGCGCAGGGTGGGAAAAACTGTTTTTT.

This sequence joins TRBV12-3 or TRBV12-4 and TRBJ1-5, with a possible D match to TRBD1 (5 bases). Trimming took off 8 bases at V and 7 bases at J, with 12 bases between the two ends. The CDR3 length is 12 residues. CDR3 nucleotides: TGTGCCAGCCATGGGGGGATGCAGCCCCAGCATTTT. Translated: CASHGGMQPQHF.

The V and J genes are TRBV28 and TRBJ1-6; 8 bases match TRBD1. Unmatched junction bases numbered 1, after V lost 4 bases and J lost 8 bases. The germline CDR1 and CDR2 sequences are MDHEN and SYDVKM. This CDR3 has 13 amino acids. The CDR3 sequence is CASSYRGYSPLHF. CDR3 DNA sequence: TGTGCCAGCAGTTACAGGGGGTATTCACCCCTCCACTTT.

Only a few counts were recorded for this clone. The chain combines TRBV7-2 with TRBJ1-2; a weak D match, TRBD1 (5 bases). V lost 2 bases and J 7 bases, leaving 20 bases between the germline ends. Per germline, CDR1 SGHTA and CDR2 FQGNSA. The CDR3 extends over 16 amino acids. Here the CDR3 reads CASSLSRQGGQSGYTF. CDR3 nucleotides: TGTGCCAGCAGCTTAAGTAGGCAGGGTGGGCAAAGTGGCTACACCTTC.

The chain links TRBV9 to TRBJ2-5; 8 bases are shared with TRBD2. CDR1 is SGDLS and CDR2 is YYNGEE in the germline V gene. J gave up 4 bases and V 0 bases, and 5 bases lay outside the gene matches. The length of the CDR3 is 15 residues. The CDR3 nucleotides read TGTGCCAGCAGCGTAGATCCTAGCGGGTCAGAGACCCAGTACTTC. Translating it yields CASSVDPSGSETQYF.

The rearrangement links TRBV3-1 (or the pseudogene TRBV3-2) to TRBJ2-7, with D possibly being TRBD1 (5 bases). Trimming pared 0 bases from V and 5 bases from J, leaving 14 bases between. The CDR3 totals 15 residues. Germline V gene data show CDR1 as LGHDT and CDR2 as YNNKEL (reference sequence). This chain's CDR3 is CASSQEDPWGDEQYF. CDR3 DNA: TGTGCCAGCAGCCAAGAGGACCCTTGGGGCGACGAGCAGTACTTC.

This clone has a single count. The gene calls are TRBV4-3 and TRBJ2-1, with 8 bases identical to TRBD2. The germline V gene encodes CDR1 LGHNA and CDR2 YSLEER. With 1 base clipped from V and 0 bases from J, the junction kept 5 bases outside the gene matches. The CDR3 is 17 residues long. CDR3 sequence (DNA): TGCGCCAGCAGCCAAGGTGCCGGGAGGGCCTCCTACAATGAGCAGTTCTTC. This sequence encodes CASSQGAGRASYNEQFF.

The CDR3 DNA is TGCAGTGGTGGGACAGGCCACGAGCAGTACTTC. This encodes CSGGTGHEQYF. J is TRBJ2-7 and V is TRBV20-1; 8 nucleotides align to TRBD1. The CDR3 loop spans 11 amino acids. V trimming: 7 bases; J trimming: 5 bases; junction bases outside the gene matches: 4. The germline CDR1 and CDR2 sequences are DFQATT and SNEGSKA (reference sequence).

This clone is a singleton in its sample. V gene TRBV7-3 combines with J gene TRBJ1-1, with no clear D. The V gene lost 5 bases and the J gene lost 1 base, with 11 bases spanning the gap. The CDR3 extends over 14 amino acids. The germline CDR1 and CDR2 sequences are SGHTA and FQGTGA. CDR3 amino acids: CASSPAGRNTEAFF. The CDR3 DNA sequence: TGTGCCAGCAGCCCCGCGGGCAGGAACACTGAAGCTTTCTTT.

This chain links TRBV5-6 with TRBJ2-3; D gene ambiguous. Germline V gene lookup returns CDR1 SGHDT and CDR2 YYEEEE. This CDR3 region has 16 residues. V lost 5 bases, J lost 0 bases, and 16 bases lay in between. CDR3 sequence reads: CASSSIMRASTDTQYF. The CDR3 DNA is TGTGCCAGCAGTTCCATAATGCGAGCTAGCACAGATACGCAGTATTTT.